Below, 18 T cell receptor beta chains from the same sample are listed, as sequenced in a study of vaccination effects on CD4 cells after COVID-19. Peptide-pool stimulation followed by sequencing identified expanded antigen-specific CD4+ clonotypes in the ViraFEST assay. Following an approximately ten-day culture, CD4+ T cells were purified. For these receptors, no antigen is known. TCRdb's table, derived via immunoSEQ multiplex PCR, lists solely in-frame clones and lacks some. Seen here are around 30,000 clones, roughly two thirds observed once, and the top ten hold approximately 29%. This sample comprised CD4+ T cells from PBMCs cultured with HCoV-229E spike peptides, obtained before COVID-19 vaccination. The source is a human donor who received a COVID-19 vaccine.

This clone was recorded a few times. The gene calls are TRBV28 and TRBJ2-3, with D perhaps TRBD2 (7 bases). CDR3 length equals 13 residues. Germline V lookup: CDR1 MDHEN, CDR2 SYDVKM. The ends were cut back, 10 bases at V and 2 bases at J, with 13 bases in the middle. CDR3 sequence: CAIQRDITDTQYF. For the CDR3, the DNA is TGTGCCATCCAGCGGGACATCACAGATACGCAGTATTTT.

J is TRBJ2-5 and V is TRBV9, with 12 bases matching TRBD2. V shed 3 bases and J 5 bases; nucleotides not matched to a gene: 5. CDR1 is SGDLS, CDR2 YYNGEE, per germline. This CDR3 contains 15 residues. CDR3 sequence: CASSEASGRAETQYF. The CDR3 region has the DNA TGTGCCAGCAGCGAGGCTAGCGGGAGGGCGGAGACCCAGTACTTC. Full variable domain (missing parts from reference TRBV9 and TRBJ2-5): DSGVTQTPKHLITATGQRVTLRCSPRSGDLSVYWYQQSLDQGLQFLIQYYNGEERAKGNILERFSAQQFPDLHSELNLSSLELGDSALYFCASSEASGRAETQYFGPGTRLLVL.

The chain joins TRBV28 to TRBJ2-7, with 10 bases that match TRBD1. V gave up 1 base and J gave up 2 bases; unmatched junction bases: 2. This CDR3 comprises 15 residues. Germline-derived CDR1 and CDR2 are MDHEN and SYDVKM. The CDR3 nucleotides are TGTGCCAGCAGTTTATCTGGGACAGGGGCCTACGAGCAGTACTTC. Its protein product is CASSLSGTGAYEQYF.

The chain recombines TRBV18 with TRBJ2-5, with D hard to call. Germline CDR1 reads KGHSH; CDR2 reads LQKENI. This CDR3 contains 13 residues. V gave up 3 bases and J gave up 0 bases, with 5 bases separating them. The CDR3 coding sequence is TGTGCCAGCTCACCCGGATACCAAGAGACCCAGTACTTC. Residues: CASSPGYQETQYF.

The chain carries TRBV5-1 and TRBJ2-2; no firm D call. CDR1 SGHRS and CDR2 YFSETQ come from the germline V gene. CDR3 length: 14 residues. The V and J ends lost 0 bases and 6 bases respectively, with 9 bases between them. DNA for the CDR3: TGCGCCAGCAGCTTGGAGGCTCCCTCCGGGGAGCTGTTTTTT. Amino acid sequence: CASSLEAPSGELFF.

The DNA of the CDR3 is TGTGCCAGCAGCGTAGAGGGGGTGACTAGCGGGGGCACAGATACGCAGTATTTT. The encoded protein is CASSVEGVTSGGTDTQYF. V and J are TRBV9 and TRBJ2-3; TRBD2 matches at 11 bases. The CDR3 is 18 residues long. In germline, CDR1 is SGDLS, CDR2 YYNGEE. Losses at the gene ends were 0 bases for V and 1 base for J; bases not matched to a gene: 7.

This clone turned up a few times. The chain employs TRBV7-2 and TRBJ1-4; tentatively, D is TRBD1 (5 bases). The CDR3 consists of 16 residues. V dropped 5 bases and J dropped 3 bases, with 16 bases sitting between them. Germline V CDR1 and CDR2: SGHTA, FQGNSA. The CDR3 DNA is TGTGCCAGCAGCCCAGTCGCCCGGACATCTAATGAAAAACTGTTTTTT. Translation gives CASSPVARTSNEKLFF.

Here the CDR3 DNA reads TGTGCCAGCAGTGATTGGGAGACCCAGTACTTC. Residues: CASSDWETQYF. This sequence joins TRBV2 and TRBJ2-5; D unresolved. V was pared by 3 bases and J by 5 bases, with 4 bases between. This CDR3 has 11 residues. CDR1 and CDR2 (germline): SNHLY, FYNNEI. The full variable domain, completed using reference TRBV2 and TRBJ2-5, is EPEVTQTPSHQVTQMGQEVILRCVPISNHLYFYWYRQILGQKVEFLVSFYNNEISEKSEIFDDQFSVERPDGSNFTLKIRSTKLEDSAMYFCASSDWETQYFGPGTRLLVL.

The CDR3 reads CASSLVLSNEQFF. DNA for the CDR3: TGCGCCAGCAGCTTGGTGCTCTCCAATGAGCAGTTCTTC. The chain carries TRBV5-1 and TRBJ2-1; D is undetermined. The germline V and J ends were trimmed by 0 bases and 6 bases, with 7 bases remaining between them. Germline CDR1 SGHRS, CDR2 YFSETQ. The CDR3 is 13 residues long.

The chain is built from TRBV5-1 and TRBJ1-3; 12 bases map to TRBD1. Trimming cost V 4 bases and J 4 bases; bases outside gene matches: 15. Germline CDR1 reads SGHRS; CDR2 reads YFSETQ. This CDR3 has 19 residues. The CDR3 sequence: CASSPGGGQGAKSGNTIYF. The DNA of the CDR3 is TGCGCCAGCAGCCCGGGAGGGGGACAGGGGGCGAAGAGCGGAAACACCATATATTTT.

The chain couples TRBV28 to TRBJ1-5; D perhaps matches TRBD1 (6 bases). The CDR3 contains 14 residues. The V and J ends lost 8 bases and 4 bases respectively, with 15 bases between them. The germline V gene encodes CDR1 MDHEN and CDR2 SYDVKM. The CDR3 DNA reads as TGTGCCAGCTCGGGGGGCAGCCCTAATCAGCCCCAGCATTTT. It yields the protein CASSGGSPNQPQHF.

V is TRBV6-2 or TRBV6-3 and J is TRBJ2-7; 7 bases align to TRBD1. After removal of 6 bases from V and 3 bases from J, the junction contained 11 bases not matched to a gene. The CDR3 length is 15 residues. Germline loops: CDR1 MNHEY, CDR2 SVGEGT. The CDR3 loop reads CASSPPGQLYYEQYF. The DNA for the CDR3 is TGTGCCAGCAGCCCACCGGGACAGCTCTACTACGAGCAGTACTTC.

The chain combines TRBV18 with TRBJ2-5; the D gene is possibly TRBD2 (5 bases). The CDR3 has 13 amino acids. The germline gives CDR1 KGHSH, CDR2 LQKENI. V lost 6 bases to trimming and J lost 5 bases, with 13 bases between them. Written as DNA, the CDR3 is TGTGCCAGCTCCCTCACTATAGCGGAGACCCAGTACTTC. Translating gives CASSLTIAETQYF.

This clone came up once. This chain uses TRBV27 with TRBJ2-5; 9 bases align to TRBD1. J gave up 2 bases and V 7 bases, and 11 bases lay outside the gene matches. In germline, CDR1 is MNHEY, CDR2 SMNVEV (reference sequence). The CDR3 has 16 amino acids. The CDR3 DNA sequence: TGTGCCAGCACCACGCGGGACAGGGTTCAGCAAGAGACCCAGTACTTC. This encodes CASTTRDRVQQETQYF.

The chain employs TRBV12-3 or TRBV12-4 and TRBJ1-2, with D possibly TRBD1 on 5 matching bases. The V and J ends lost 6 bases and 4 bases respectively, with 12 bases between them. This CDR3 is built from 13 residues. CDR3 bases: TGTGCCAGCAGACTCAATAGGGGCTATGGCTACACCTTC. It specifies CASRLNRGYGYTF.

The chain recombines TRBV4-2 with TRBJ2-7; 14 positions match TRBD2. CDR1 is LGHNA and CDR2 is YNFKEQ in the germline V gene. This CDR3 has 16 amino acids. The trim removed 4 bases at V and 5 bases at J, leaving 7 bases unmatched. The CDR3 DNA reads TGTGCCAGCAGCCGACTAGCGGGGGGGCAGGTCGACGAGCAGTACTTC. Amino acids: CASSRLAGGQVDEQYF.

The chain has TRBV30 and TRBJ1-5, with D maybe TRBD1 (6 bases). Germline V lookup: CDR1 GTSNPN, CDR2 SVGIG (reference sequence). V was shortened by 0 bases and J by 1 base, with 16 bases between the two germline ends. The CDR3 runs 17 residues. The CDR3 region is CAWSVRGARGSNQPQHF. The CDR3 DNA is TGTGCCTGGAGTGTACGGGGGGCTCGGGGCAGCAATCAGCCCCAGCATTTT.

The J gene is TRBJ1-2, the V gene TRBV6-5, with D possibly TRBD1 on 6 matching bases. Trimming cost V 6 bases and J 4 bases, with 15 bases left between them. There are 14 residues in the CDR3. CDR1 and CDR2 (germline): MNHEY, SVGAGI. CDR3 nucleotide sequence: TGTGCCAGCAGACCACAGGGACTACCCTATGGCTACACCTTC. Translated: CASRPQGLPYGYTF.